The sample holds many counts of the clone carrying this TCR beta chain. Its antigen is still unknown. The V gene lost 3 bases and the J gene lost 4 bases, with 15 bases spanning the gap. The CDR3 length is 15 residues. Germline values: CDR1 SEHNR, CDR2 FQNEAQ (reference sequence). This sample is drawn from a study of T cell repertoires in cytomegalovirus infection. Background on the study: Shared public TCR beta signatures pointed to both CMV infection and a matching HLA type. Study findings and constraints: HLA-C-restricted TCR beta clonotypes specific for CMV led the ex vivo response.

Using its own MiXCR run on the reads, TCRdb lists one record per CDR3 protein. The sample carries about 210,000 distinct CDR3 sequences, approximately 7% recorded once. The sequence was obtained from a human donor in good health (CMV status not recorded). Some clones in this sample may be carry-over from other donors' samples. This sequence joins TRBV7-9 and TRBJ1-2; D is ambiguous. Material for sequencing was PBMCs. CDR3 in amino acids: CASSFQQTSGYGYTF. DNA for the CDR3: TGTGCCAGCAGCTTTCAGCAGACCTCTGGCTATGGCTACACCTTC.